This T cell receptor (beta chain) was sequenced during a study of T cell changes during pregnancy in multiple sclerosis. Assay used: immunoSEQ multiplex PCR; TCRdb lists only in-frame clones, some missing. The data show more than 35,000 clones, 70% to 90% seen once. This clone appeared a single time. V lost 5 bases and J lost 0, with 13 bases in between. Germline V gene sequence: CDR1 SGHAT, CDR2 FQNNGV. The CDR3 consists of 16 residues. This specimen was CD4+ T cells from peripheral blood mononuclear cells, taken before pregnancy. The chain carries TRBV11-2 and TRBJ1-4; D possibly corresponds to TRBD1 (6 bases). The source is a female donor with multiple sclerosis, enrolled in a pregnancy study. CDR3 sequence (DNA): TGTGCCAGCAGCATTGGACAGCCGACAACTAATGAAAAACTGTTTTTT. This codes for CASSIGQPTTNEKLFF.